The 26 T cell receptor beta chains given below trace back to one sample, sequenced in a study of cytomegalovirus exposure and HLA in healthy donors. The study ran its PCR with 60 Vbeta and 13 Jbeta primers. The data were produced by immunoSEQ multiplex PCR, yet TCRdb's version contains in-frame clones alone and is incomplete. The table shows 140,000 to 150,000 clones, with almost 80% occurring only once. Sequencing was carried out using PBMCs. The receptors derive from a woman between 40 and 50 years old in good health and CMV-seropositive.

This chain links TRBV27 with TRBJ1-4, with D maybe TRBD1 (5 bases). The CDR3 totals 17 residues. V was trimmed by 5 bases and J by 11 bases, leaving 27 bases between them. Germline V gene lookup returns CDR1 MNHEY and CDR2 SMNVEV (reference sequence). The CDR3 nucleotides are TGTGCCAGCAGTAGCCCAACCTGGGGACTCAAACGGGCTAAACTGTTTTTT. It is translated as CASSSPTWGLKRAKLFF.

V is TRBV2 and J is TRBJ1-5; 7 bases map to TRBD1. J was trimmed by 1 base and V by 5 bases; bases with no gene match: 8. The CDR3 is 16 residues long. The germline V gene has CDR1 SNHLY and CDR2 FYNNEI. CDR3 in DNA: TGTGCCAGCAGTCCGGACAGGTTTACAAGCAATCAGCCCCAGCATTTT. It translates to CASSPDRFTSNQPQHF.

The gene calls are TRBV2 and TRBJ2-1, with a weak D call TRBD2 (6 bases). The CDR3 spans 14 residues. In germline, CDR1 is SNHLY, CDR2 FYNNEI. The V end lost 9 bases, the J end lost 7 bases, and 19 bases lay between the germline ends. CDR3 in amino acids: CASRPGLRKNEQFF. The CDR3 DNA reads TGTGCCAGTAGACCGGGACTCCGTAAGAATGAGCAGTTCTTC.

The chain employs TRBV10-3 and TRBJ2-4; possibly TRBD2 for D (6 bases). CDR1 ENHRY and CDR2 SYGVKD come from the germline V gene. V gave up 8 bases and J gave up 7 bases, with 15 bases separating them. This CDR3 has 13 residues. CDR3 sequence (DNA): TGTGCCATCGGTCCGGAGGGAGAGAACATTCAGTACTTC. Protein product: CAIGPEGENIQYF.

The chain joins TRBV6-1 to TRBJ2-7; 7 nucleotides align to TRBD2. The germline V gene has CDR1 MNHNS and CDR2 SASEGT. CDR3 length: 13 residues. Trimming cost V 6 bases and J 3 bases; bases outside gene matches: 5. The DNA of the CDR3 is TGTGCCAGCAGGGGAGGGACCTACTACGAGCAGTACTTC. Protein: CASRGGTYYEQYF.

V gene TRBV6-1 combines with J gene TRBJ2-1; TRBD1 aligns across 9 bases. Germline assignment: CDR1 MNHNS and CDR2 SASEGT. The length of the CDR3 is 13 residues. Trimming took 7 bases from V and 6 from J; bases not matched to a gene: 4. The CDR3 region has the DNA TGTGCCAGCATTAGACAGGGGGGCAATGAGCAGTTCTTC. Translating it yields CASIRQGGNEQFF.

V gene TRBV5-1 combines with J gene TRBJ1-2; the match to TRBD1 covers 9 bases. Germline V gene data show CDR1 as SGHRS and CDR2 as YFSETQ. Germline trimming cut 2 bases from V and 7 bases from J; bases unmatched to any gene: 3. There are 13 residues in the CDR3. The CDR3 region is CASSLWTGVGYTF. Here the CDR3 DNA reads TGCGCCAGCAGCTTATGGACAGGGGTTGGCTACACCTTC.

A few counts support this clone. The chain carries TRBV7-9 and TRBJ1-2; D remains unclear. The V end lost 6 bases, the J end lost 1 base, and 9 bases lay between the germline ends. This CDR3 is built from 13 residues. CDR1 and CDR2 (germline): SEHNR, FQNEAQ (reference sequence). The CDR3 DNA sequence: TGTGCCAGCAGGCCCACTGGTAACTATGGCTACACCTTC. Residues: CASRPTGNYGYTF.

The gene calls are TRBV19 and TRBJ2-2, with D possibly matching TRBD2 (6 bases). The germline V gene encodes CDR1 LNHDA and CDR2 SQIVND (reference sequence). V was pared by 7 bases and J by 8 bases, with 29 bases between. The CDR3 loop spans 18 amino acids. The CDR3 here is CASTPAVGRDRGGGELFF. The CDR3, as DNA: TGTGCCAGTACCCCAGCGGTCGGCAGGGATAGGGGAGGAGGGGAGCTGTTTTTT. Supplemented by reference TRBV19 and TRBJ2-2, the full variable domain reads DGGITQSPKYLFRKEGQNVTLSCEQNLNHDAMYWYRQDPGQGLRLIYYSQIVNDFQKGDIAEGYSVSREKKESFPLTVTSAQKNPTAFYLCASTPAVGRDRGGGELFFGEGSRLTVL.

In DNA, the CDR3 is TGTGCCAGCAGTTCGGGTGAAACGAACACCGGGGAGCTGTTTTTT. Its protein product is CASSSGETNTGELFF. V gene TRBV6-5 combines with J gene TRBJ2-2; no reliable D call. CDR3 length: 15 amino acids. Trimming removed 4 bases from V and 0 bases from J, with 9 bases in between. The germline V gene has CDR1 MNHEY and CDR2 SVGAGI.

The chain recombines TRBV28 with TRBJ1-4, with D perhaps TRBD1 (5 bases). Per the germline V gene, CDR1 is MDHEN and CDR2 is SYDVKM. The CDR3 consists of 14 residues. Trimming cost V 5 bases and J 5 bases, with 12 bases left between them. CDR3 in DNA: TGTGCCAGCAGTCTGGGGCCAGACAATGAAAAACTGTTTTTT. Translation gives CASSLGPDNEKLFF.

There are a few counts of this clone. V usage is TRBV6-6 and J usage is TRBJ2-3, with 8 positions matching TRBD1. The CDR3 is made up of 16 amino acids. Germline V lookup: CDR1 MNHNY, CDR2 SVGAGI (reference sequence). V lost 6 bases, J lost 2 bases, and 10 bases stayed unmatched. CDR3 region: CASRDSGTGNTDTQYF. In DNA, the CDR3 is TGTGCCAGCAGAGACTCCGGGACAGGAAACACAGATACGCAGTATTTT.

This sequence joins TRBV10-1 and TRBJ2-7; TRBD1 agrees at 8 bases. Germline CDR1 WNHNN, CDR2 SYGVQD (reference sequence). The CDR3 length is 14 residues. V shed 9 bases, J shed 3 bases, and the junction held 10 bases outside the gene matches. The CDR3 DNA reads TGCGCCAGAACCGTTACAGGGGGAGGCTACGAGCAGTACTTC. Amino acids: CARTVTGGGYEQYF.

The V call is TRBV10-3, the J call TRBJ1-2; tentatively, D is TRBD1 (6 bases). Deletions cut 2 bases from V and 8 bases from J, with 9 bases between. The germline CDR1 and CDR2 sequences are ENHRY and SYGVKD. The CDR3 is 12 amino acids. The CDR3 spells CAISEPGEGYTF. CDR3 DNA sequence: TGTGCCATCAGTGAGCCAGGGGAAGGCTACACCTTC.

This rearrangement joins TRBV5-4 to TRBJ1-2; D is possibly TRBD1 (6 bases). V shed 4 bases and J shed 1 base, with 11 bases lying between them. The CDR3 consists of 14 residues. In germline, CDR1 is SGHNT, CDR2 YYREEE (reference sequence). The CDR3 DNA is TGTGCCAGCAGCCCCGGACAGCTTAACTATGGCTACACCTTC. Translated, it gives CASSPGQLNYGYTF. Based on the CDR3 plus reference TRBV5-4 and TRBJ1-2, the full variable domain is ETGVTQSPTHLIKTRGQQVTLRCSSQSGHNTVSWYQQALGQGPQFIFQYYREEENGRGNFPPRFSGLQFPNYSSELNVNALELDDSALYLCASSPGQLNYGYTFGSGTRLTVV.

This clone was detected a few times. The chain recombines TRBV27 with TRBJ2-2; 9 bases fit TRBD2. CDR3 length: 16 amino acids. The germline V gene encodes CDR1 MNHEY and CDR2 SMNVEV (reference sequence). Trimming took 6 bases from V and 2 from J; bases not matched to a gene: 7. CDR3 residues: CASRDVAGANTGELFF. The CDR3 DNA reads TGTGCCAGCAGGGACGTAGCGGGGGCAAACACCGGGGAGCTGTTTTTT.

A note on this clone: Mismatch with germline at one junction end may stem from a read error. The V and J genes are TRBV4-1 and TRBJ1-2, with D perhaps matching TRBD1 (5 bases). Germline lookup yields CDR1 MGHRA and CDR2 YSYEKL. The CDR3 is 12 amino acids. CDR3 in DNA: TGTGCCAGCAGCCAAGATGCAGGGGGCTACACCTTC. It yields the protein CASSQDAGGYTF.

The V call is TRBV9, the J call TRBJ1-3, with no clear D. From germline, CDR1 is SGDLS and CDR2 YYNGEE. The length of the CDR3 is 15 residues. The V gene lost 5 bases and the J gene lost 0 bases, with 12 bases spanning the gap. The CDR3 is CASSLEDSSGNTIYF. The DNA of the CDR3 is TGTGCCAGCAGTCTAGAGGATAGCTCTGGAAACACCATATATTTT.

The rearrangement joins TRBV10-3 to TRBJ1-1, with no clear D. V was cut by 4 bases and J by 0 bases, with 9 bases left in between. CDR1 is ENHRY, CDR2 SYGVKD, per germline. This CDR3 comprises 14 residues. The CDR3 spells CAISGSTLNTEAFF. In nucleotides, the CDR3 is TGTGCCATCAGTGGATCTACTTTGAACACTGAAGCTTTCTTT.

The J gene is TRBJ1-4, the V gene TRBV7-9; D unresolved. CDR1 SEHNR and CDR2 FQNEAQ come from the germline V gene (reference sequence). The CDR3 runs 11 residues. Between the trimmed V and J ends, which lost 10 bases and 3 bases, there was a span of 6 bases. The CDR3 reads CAMEANEKLFF. The CDR3 DNA sequence: TGTGCCATGGAGGCTAATGAAAAACTGTTTTTT. Complete variable domain (other parts from reference TRBV7-9 and TRBJ1-4): DTGVSQNPRHKITKRGQNVTFRCDPISEHNRLYWYRQTLGQGPEFLTYFQNEAQLEKSRLLSDRFSAERPKGSFSTLEIQRTEQGDSAMYLCAMEANEKLFFGSGTQLSVL.

The chain uses TRBV10-3 and TRBJ2-7, with D perhaps matching TRBD2 (6 bases). Between the trimmed V and J ends, which lost 3 bases and 4 bases, there was a span of 13 bases. The CDR3 totals 14 residues. The germline CDR1 and CDR2 sequences are ENHRY and SYGVKD. This CDR3 is CAISEKGGGYEQYF. The DNA for the CDR3 is TGTGCCATCAGTGAAAAGGGTGGGGGGTACGAGCAGTACTTC.

The count of this clone is one. The chain combines TRBV6-5 with TRBJ1-1, with D uncertain. The CDR3 has 14 residues. V gave up 6 bases and J gave up 4 bases, with 15 bases separating them. Germline CDR1 is MNHEY and CDR2 is SVGAGI. CDR3 amino acids: CASSSVRGGTEAFF. The CDR3 DNA is TGTGCCAGCAGCTCCGTCCGCGGTGGCACTGAAGCTTTCTTT.

This clone was observed a few times. The chain is built from TRBV2 and TRBJ1-1; 8 bases fit TRBD1. The germline gives CDR1 SNHLY, CDR2 FYNNEI. V trimming: 5 bases; J trimming: 4 bases; junction bases outside the gene matches: 3. CDR3 length equals 13 residues. CDR3 protein: CASSLQGGTEAFF. For the CDR3, the DNA is TGTGCCAGCAGTTTACAGGGGGGCACTGAAGCTTTCTTT.

This chain links TRBV6-5 with TRBJ2-2; a possible D gene is TRBD2 (5 bases). Trimming left V 6 bases short and J 7 bases short, with 12 bases between. Looked up from germline, CDR1 is MNHEY and CDR2 is SVGAGI. The CDR3 contains 13 residues. DNA of the CDR3: TGTGCCAGCAGACCTCCGGGGAGCGGGGAGCTGTTTTTT. It specifies CASRPPGSGELFF.

The chain recombines TRBV6-1 with TRBJ1-5; D is uncertain. This CDR3 contains 16 residues. V was cut by 2 bases and J by 3 bases, with 14 bases left in between. Germline CDR1 reads MNHNS; CDR2 reads SASEGT. The CDR3 sequence is CASSERRERPNQPQHF. The DNA of the CDR3 is TGTGCCAGCAGTGAACGGAGGGAGAGGCCCAATCAGCCCCAGCATTTT.

The table lists this clone with a count of one. The V gene is TRBV5-4, the J gene TRBJ2-5; D might be TRBD2 (6 bases). Gene TRBJ2-7 matches the end of the DNA better, so the J call may be wrong. The germline V gene encodes CDR1 SGHNT and CDR2 YYREEE (reference sequence). This CDR3 has 15 residues. CDR3 protein: CASSLAPGLNYEQYF. CDR3 nucleotides: TGTGCCAGCAGCTTGGCCCCGGGACTTAACTACGAGCAGTACTTC.